This T cell receptor beta chain came from a study of blood T cell repertoires in COVID-19. This table comes from immunoSEQ multiplex PCR, and its TCRdb copy is limited to in-frame clones, with some not included. The sample includes about 410,000 clones, approximately 90% of them seen just once. The V gene's germline CDR1 is SGHRS and CDR2 YFSETQ. This CDR3 comprises 15 residues. The V segment lost 2 bases and the J segment 2 bases; nucleotides outside the gene matches: 1. The sequence was collected from a woman in her twenties or thirties with active or convalescent COVID-19. Sequencing used peripheral blood. The rearrangement links TRBV5-1 to TRBJ1-4, with 9 bases identical to TRBD1. CDR3 sequence: CASSLQGATNEKLFF. CDR3 nucleotide sequence: TGCGCCAGCAGCTTACAGGGGGCTACTAATGAAAAACTGTTTTTT.